The entry below gives a single T cell receptor (beta chain) sequence along with its context. Its antigen is not identified. Germline lookup yields CDR1 SGHTA and CDR2 FQGNSA. The CDR3 runs 16 residues. Trimming took 2 bases from V and 4 from J, leaving 14 bases between them. Unique molecular identifiers were incorporated during preparation of the TCRbeta library. TCRdb re-analysed the PCR reads in MiXCR, keeping a single row per CDR3 protein. The sample contains just over 950,000 distinct CDR3 sequences, 25% to 30% of which appear only once. The data are from a study of T-cell reconstitution after alpha-beta-depleted transplantation in children. Study results and caveats: T-cell numbers and diversity, one year after transplant, stemmed largely from T cells that were newly produced. Reportedly, only several hundred clones from non-depleted graft cells drove alpha-beta T-cell counts at about two months.

The receptor was isolated from a boy younger than two who had a stem cell transplant for SCID, so the T cells may come from the graft donor. The sequenced sample was PBMCs, mostly from graft donor cells, obtained 360 days after TCRalphabeta/CD19-depleted stem cell transplant. This chain joins TRBV7-2 and TRBJ2-2, with D perhaps matching TRBD1 or TRBD2 (6 bases each). The chain's CDR3 is CASSLRRGDFTGELFF. The CDR3 DNA sequence: TGTGCCAGCAGCTTAAGGAGGGGGGACTTCACCGGGGAGCTGTTTTTT.